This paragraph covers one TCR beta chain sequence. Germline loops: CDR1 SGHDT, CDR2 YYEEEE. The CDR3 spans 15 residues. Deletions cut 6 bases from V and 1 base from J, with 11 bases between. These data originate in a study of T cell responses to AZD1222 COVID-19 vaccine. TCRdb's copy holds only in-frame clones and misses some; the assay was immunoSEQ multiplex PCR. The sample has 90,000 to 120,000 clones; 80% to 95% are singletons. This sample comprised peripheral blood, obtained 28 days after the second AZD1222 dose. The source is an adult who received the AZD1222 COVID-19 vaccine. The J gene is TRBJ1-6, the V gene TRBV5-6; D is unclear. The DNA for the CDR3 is TGTGCCAGCATCCTTCGAGGGTCCTATAATTCACCCCTCCACTTT. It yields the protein CASILRGSYNSPLHF.